This TCR beta chain was recovered during a study of blood T cells in healthy people across ages (dated by TCRdb to between 2015 and 2016). In the study overall: In model experiments, template switching captured roughly one uniquely barcoded TCR beta cDNA molecule for every two T cells. The donors were split into four age groups: young (average 16 years), middle-aged (more than 35), aged (more than 60) and long-lived (over 75). Using the same blood draw, the study looked at two additional independent replicas of 1 million unique cDNA reads for two donors, one aged 18 to 29 and the other aged 80 or older. To avoid experimental bias, donors of different ages were randomly spread across the sequencing lanes. Using deep sequencing normalized with unique cDNA molecular identifiers, the study measured how TCR beta repertoire diversity changes with age. The research as a whole found: Total diversity estimates from one million sequenced T cells were considered lower bounds and underestimates. Conclusive comparison of naive and antigen-experienced compartments was prevented by the profiling of bulk unsorted PBMCs. Because the CMV infection status of the donors was unknown, age-related changes in expanded clonotypes may potentially have been confounded. Observed TCR beta diversity per million T cells fell roughly linearly with age, and a significant reduction was already apparent by age about 36. Compared with the aged group, the long-lived group had more naive CD4+ T cells, fewer expanded clones and increased TCR diversity, a pattern suggesting age selection. A strong correlation was found between observed TCR beta diversity and the percentage of naive T cells measured by flow cytometry.

After removal of 3 bases from V and 5 bases from J, the junction retains 7 bases not matched to a gene. Taken from the germline V gene (reference sequence), the CDR1 and CDR2 loops are SGHKS and YYEKEE. Reading from cysteine to phenylalanine, the CDR3 counts 14 amino acids. Only CDR3 DNA is held: 42 bases, read in frame from base 1. The 40 or so donors, aged about 6 to 90 years, were systemically healthy Caucasian individuals from Russia. About 9.6 milliliters of peripheral blood were collected from each donor into EDTA-treated Vacutainer tubes. Ficoll-Paque density-gradient centrifugation was used to isolate PBMCs, with at least 6 million per sample. Trizol reagent was used to extract total RNA from PBMCs, with at least 6 micrograms per sample. The percentages of naive CD45RAhigh/CD27high T cells were determined by flow cytometry on a PBMC aliquot from every donor. The library was produced with 5' RACE. A second roughly 7 to 12 cycle PCR used a sample-barcoded 5' primer and a J-beta primer mix. A template-switch 5' adaptor carrying 12 random nucleotides introduced a unique molecular identifier onto each TCR beta cDNA molecule. Each sample yielded at least 3 million CDR3-containing paired-end reads. All of the RNA was converted into first-strand cDNA using the Mint cDNA synthesis kit, with a TRBC-specific oligonucleotide serving as the primer. Following uracil-DNA glycosylase treatment, a first 18-cycle PCR with universal primers M1SS and BC2_uni_R was performed on all cDNA. Under the source paper's analysis protocol: For normalization, 1 million high-quality reads were randomly selected from each sample, with every read carrying a distinct molecular identifier. Reads sharing molecular identifiers were discarded rather than binned into consensus sequences. MiTCR, with a Q25 quality threshold and the strictest error-elimination algorithm, was used for CDR3 identification, clonotype clustering and error correction. A nonparametric unseen species model using Euler transformation provided a lower-bound estimate of total TCR beta diversity. TCRdb trimmed public reads at Q25 via fastp, called clones via MiXCR and kept in-frame beta chains. Duplicate CDR3 protein sequences are folded into a single record with the most common DNA and genes. The V and J calls here are based on TCRdb, not the publication. Present in this sample are approximately 1,700,000 distinct CDR3 sequences, 35% to 50% of which were seen just once. The top ten constitute more than 20% of the sample.

A single count supports this clonotype. Which antigen it targets is not known. No qualities accompany the bases; no much larger clone lies one base away. The source is a human donor in good health. Material: blood. This receptor chain uses TRBV5-5 and TRBJ1-1; TRBD1 lines up with 7 middle nucleotides. The DNA is TGTGCCAGCAGCTCGGGACAGCCGGAGACTGAAGCTTTCTTT. Its protein is CASSSGQPETEAFF.